Following are 22 T cell receptor beta chains from one sample sequenced in a study of blood T cell repertoires in COVID-19. The repertoire was sequenced with immunoSEQ multiplex PCR; TCRdb's copy has only in-frame clones and lacks some. This table holds under 300,000 clones, 82% found once. Sequencing was carried out using peripheral blood. Receptors were obtained from a woman older than 75 with active or convalescent COVID-19.

The J gene is TRBJ1-2, the V gene TRBV5-1; no clear D gene. V lost 0 bases to trimming and J lost 7 bases, with 10 bases between them. This CDR3 spans 13 amino acids. CDR1 is SGHRS and CDR2 is YFSETQ in the germline V gene. Written as DNA, the CDR3 is TGCGCCAGCAGCTTGGTCAAGGAGGGTGGCTACACCTTC. It codes for CASSLVKEGGYTF.

The chain employs TRBV6-1 and TRBJ2-1; 10 bases are shared with TRBD2. This CDR3 is built from 15 residues. V shed 3 bases, J shed 7 bases, and the junction held 6 bases outside the gene matches. Germline CDR1 is MNHNS and CDR2 is SASEGT. The CDR3 DNA sequence: TGTGCCAGCAGTGATAATAGCGGGGGGCTTAATGAGCAGTTCTTC. Translating gives CASSDNSGGLNEQFF.

The chain carries TRBV4-2 and TRBJ1-4; D is possibly TRBD1 (6 bases). The CDR3 is 14 residues long. Germline loops: CDR1 LGHNA, CDR2 YNFKEQ. V gave up 3 bases and J gave up 6 bases, with 11 bases separating them. CDR3 amino acids: CASSQTGSDEKLFF. The CDR3 region has the DNA TGTGCCAGCAGCCAGACAGGCTCGGATGAAAAACTGTTTTTT.

The chain recombines TRBV4-1 with TRBJ1-4; 8 bases are a match to TRBD1. The V and J ends lost 4 bases and 7 bases, in that order; junction bases with no gene match: 11. CDR1 MGHRA and CDR2 YSYEKL come from the germline V gene. CDR3 size: 16 residues. The CDR3, as DNA: TGCGCCAGCAGCCGAAGTTCCAGGGGGCGTGCTGAAAAACTGTTTTTT. The encoded protein is CASSRSSRGRAEKLFF.

This clone has just one count. The J gene is TRBJ2-2, the V gene TRBV19, with TRBD2 matching 8 bases. The CDR3 loop spans 16 amino acids. The V segment lost 3 bases and the J segment 5 bases; nucleotides outside the gene matches: 8. Germline CDR1 LNHDA, CDR2 SQIVND (reference sequence). The CDR3 DNA sequence: TGTGCCAGTAGTATTACGGGGGGGCGGCGGACCGGGGAGCTGTTTTTT. Its protein is CASSITGGRRTGELFF. Full variable domain (missing parts from reference TRBV19 and TRBJ2-2): DGGITQSPKYLFRKEGQNVTLSCEQNLNHDAMYWYRQDPGQGLRLIYYSQIVNDFQKGDIAEGYSVSREKKESFPLTVTSAQKNPTAFYLCASSITGGRRTGELFFGEGSRLTVL.

This clone appeared many times. The chain joins TRBV21-1 to TRBJ1-1; the table names TRBD1, a call not compared with the DNA. TRBV21-1 is noted as a pseudogene. The CDR3 totals 18 residues. CDR3 DNA sequence: TGTGCCAGCGTTACCTCCCCCCAACGACAGGGGGCAAGCACTGAAGCTTTCTTT. It codes for CASVTSPQRQGASTEAFF.

CDR3 sequence: CASSGRRDRVSHEQYF. As DNA, the CDR3 is TGTGCCAGCAGTGGTCGGCGGGACAGGGTGTCGCACGAGCAGTACTTC. The chain employs TRBV2 and TRBJ2-7, with TRBD1 identical over 9 bases. The germline CDR1 and CDR2 sequences are SNHLY and FYNNEI. The CDR3 length is 16 residues. J gave up 5 bases and V 4 bases, and 12 bases lay outside the gene matches.

The chain carries TRBV5-1 and TRBJ2-3; 8 bases match TRBD2. Losses at the gene ends were 3 bases for V and 6 bases for J; bases not matched to a gene: 3. The germline V gene has CDR1 SGHRS and CDR2 YFSETQ. This CDR3 is built from 13 residues. The CDR3: CASSSTSADTQYF. Written as DNA, the CDR3 is TGCGCCAGCAGCTCGACTAGCGCGGATACGCAGTATTTT.

This chain uses TRBV10-3 with TRBJ1-1, with TRBD1 identical over 9 bases. The CDR3 loop spans 15 amino acids. J lost 4 bases, V lost 4 bases, and 7 bases had no gene match. Germline values: CDR1 ENHRY, CDR2 SYGVKD. The CDR3 loop reads CAISVSGQGSTEAFF. CDR3 nucleotide sequence: TGTGCCATCAGTGTCTCGGGACAGGGTTCCACTGAAGCTTTCTTT.

The gene calls are TRBV19 and TRBJ2-1, with 11 bases identical to TRBD2. Germline CDR1 LNHDA, CDR2 SQIVND (reference sequence). This CDR3 is 16 amino acids long. V shed 4 bases and J 2 bases; nucleotides not matched to a gene: 4. CDR3: CASSTASGRTYNEQFF. For the CDR3, the DNA is TGTGCCAGTAGTACTGCTAGCGGGAGGACCTACAATGAGCAGTTCTTC.

In this sample, this clone turned up once. The chain has TRBV4-1 and TRBJ1-3, with TRBD1 as a possible D gene (6 bases). The CDR3 runs 21 residues. CDR1 is MGHRA and CDR2 is YSYEKL in the germline V gene. Trimming left V 3 bases short and J 0 bases short, with 27 bases between. CDR3 nucleotides: TGCGCCAGCAGCCACCCCAGAGAACCCATGACAGGCAACCCCTCTGGAAACACCATATATTTT. Its protein product is CASSHPREPMTGNPSGNTIYF.

The V call is TRBV5-1, the J call TRBJ2-7; D remains unclear. Trimming cost V 4 bases and J 2 bases, with 13 bases left between them. Germline V lookup: CDR1 SGHRS, CDR2 YFSETQ. The CDR3 loop spans 14 amino acids. The CDR3 region is CASSSSARTYEQYF. As DNA, the CDR3 is TGCGCCAGCAGCAGCAGCGCCCGGACCTACGAGCAGTACTTC. Full variable domain (outside the CDR3, taken from reference TRBV5-1 and TRBJ2-7): KAGVTQTPRYLIKTRGQQVTLSCSPISGHRSVSWYQQTPGQGLQFLFEYFSETQRNKGNFPGRFSGRQFSNSRSEMNVSTLELGDSALYLCASSSSARTYEQYFGPGTRLTVT.

V usage is TRBV19 and J usage is TRBJ1-6; no firm D call. V dropped 1 base and J dropped 7 bases, with 8 bases sitting between them. The germline gives CDR1 LNHDA, CDR2 SQIVND (reference sequence). The CDR3 loop spans 14 amino acids. This CDR3 is CASSIGLLNSPLHF. In DNA, the CDR3 is TGTGCCAGTAGTATAGGACTCTTAAATTCACCCCTCCACTTT.

This chain links TRBV28 with TRBJ1-3; 8 bases map to TRBD1. This CDR3 is built from 13 residues. The germline CDR1 and CDR2 sequences are MDHEN and SYDVKM. The junction had 5 bases not matched to a gene; V was cut back by 6 bases and J by 7 bases. This CDR3 is CASSPGGQNTIYF. CDR3 nucleotide sequence: TGTGCCAGCAGCCCAGGGGGCCAGAACACCATATATTTT.

The rearrangement uses TRBV6-5 and TRBJ2-7; 9 bases align to TRBD1. CDR3 length: 15 amino acids. The junction had 0 bases not matched to a gene; V was cut back by 0 bases and J by 0 bases. Per germline, CDR1 MNHEY and CDR2 SVGAGI. The CDR3: CASSYSTGGSYEQYF. CDR3 sequence (DNA): TGTGCCAGCAGTTACTCGACAGGGGGCTCCTACGAGCAGTACTTC.

This chain connects TRBV19 to TRBJ2-1; 7 bases agree with TRBD1. The length of the CDR3 is 15 residues. Losses at the gene ends were 3 bases for V and 12 bases for J; bases not matched to a gene: 14. Germline V gives CDR1 LNHDA, CDR2 SQIVND (reference sequence). In DNA, the CDR3 is TGTGCCAGTAGTATTGGTAGGGGGCAAATCCTCGGGCAGTTCTTC. Translated: CASSIGRGQILGQFF.

The chain has TRBV12-3 or TRBV12-4 and TRBJ1-2; D gene uncertain. The CDR3 length is 13 residues. V was shortened by 3 bases and J by 3 bases, with 8 bases between the two germline ends. CDR3 region: CASSFLRDYGYTF. The CDR3 DNA reads as TGTGCCAGCAGTTTCTTGAGAGACTATGGCTACACCTTC.

As for this clone: This specimen includes other DNA sequences encoding the same CDR3. The chain employs TRBV5-1 and TRBJ2-5; TRBD2 matches at 8 bases. The CDR3 spans 12 residues. The junction had 3 bases not matched to a gene; V was cut back by 8 bases and J by 3 bases. Germline V gene data show CDR1 as SGHRS and CDR2 as YFSETQ. Here the CDR3 reads CASSGAEETQYF. CDR3 DNA sequence: TGCGCCAGTAGCGGGGCGGAAGAGACCCAGTACTTC.

This chain joins TRBV3-1 (or the pseudogene TRBV3-2) and TRBJ1-1, with D uncertain. The CDR3 sequence is 13 residues long. Germline V CDR1 and CDR2: LGHDT, YNNKEL (reference sequence). The germline V and J ends were trimmed by 4 bases and 1 base, with 7 bases remaining between them. The CDR3 loop is CASSPDKNTEAFF. The DNA of the CDR3 is TGTGCCAGCAGCCCTGACAAGAACACTGAAGCTTTCTTT.

This chain uses TRBV5-8 with TRBJ2-2, with 7 bases that match TRBD1. Unmatched junction bases numbered 4, after V lost 5 bases and J lost 0 bases. The germline CDR1 and CDR2 sequences are SGHTS and YDEGEE. The CDR3 totals 15 residues. This CDR3 reads CASRRQGANTGELFF. In DNA form, the CDR3 reads TGTGCCAGCAGGCGACAGGGCGCGAACACCGGGGAGCTGTTTTTT.

The J gene is TRBJ2-5, the V gene TRBV28, with 8 bases identical to TRBD2. CDR1 is MDHEN, CDR2 SYDVKM, per germline. The trim removed 2 bases at V and 2 bases at J, leaving 13 bases unmatched. The CDR3 length is 18 residues. CDR3 amino acids: CASSLGSGIRGVQETQYF. The CDR3 DNA reads as TGTGCCAGCAGTTTAGGTAGCGGGATAAGGGGAGTACAAGAGACCCAGTACTTC.

This sequence joins TRBV28 and TRBJ2-7, with TRBD1 as a possible D gene (6 bases). V gave up 6 bases and J gave up 5 bases, with 17 bases separating them. Germline V gives CDR1 MDHEN, CDR2 SYDVKM. This CDR3 is 14 amino acids long. The CDR3 coding sequence is TGTGCCAGCAGGCCCCTAACAGGGATCCACGAGCAGTACTTC. Its translation: CASRPLTGIHEQYF.